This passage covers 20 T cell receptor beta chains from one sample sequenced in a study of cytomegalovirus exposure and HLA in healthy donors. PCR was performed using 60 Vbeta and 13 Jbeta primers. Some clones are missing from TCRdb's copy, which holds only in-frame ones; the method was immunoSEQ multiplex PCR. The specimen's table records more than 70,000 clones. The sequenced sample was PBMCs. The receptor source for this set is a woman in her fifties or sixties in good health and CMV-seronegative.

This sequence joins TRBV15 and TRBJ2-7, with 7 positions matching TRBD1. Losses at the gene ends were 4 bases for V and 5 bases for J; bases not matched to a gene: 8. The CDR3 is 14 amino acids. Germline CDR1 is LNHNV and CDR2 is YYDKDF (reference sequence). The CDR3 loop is CATSIDRAQNEQYF. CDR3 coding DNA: TGTGCCACCAGCATCGACAGGGCGCAGAACGAGCAGTACTTC.

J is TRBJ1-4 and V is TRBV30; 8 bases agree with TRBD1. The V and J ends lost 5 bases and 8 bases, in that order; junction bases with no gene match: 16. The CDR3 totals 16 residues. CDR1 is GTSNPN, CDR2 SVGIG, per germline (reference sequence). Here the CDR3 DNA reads TGTGCCTGGGGAATCCCTCGCGACAGGGGAGGAGAAAAACTGTTTTTT. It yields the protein CAWGIPRDRGGEKLFF.

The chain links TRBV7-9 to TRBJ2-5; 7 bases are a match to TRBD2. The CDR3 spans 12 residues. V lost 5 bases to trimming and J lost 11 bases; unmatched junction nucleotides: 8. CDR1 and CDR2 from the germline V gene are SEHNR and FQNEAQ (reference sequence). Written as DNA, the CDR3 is TGTGCCAGCAGCCTCCCTCTGCGGGAGCAGTACTTC. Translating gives CASSLPLREQYF.

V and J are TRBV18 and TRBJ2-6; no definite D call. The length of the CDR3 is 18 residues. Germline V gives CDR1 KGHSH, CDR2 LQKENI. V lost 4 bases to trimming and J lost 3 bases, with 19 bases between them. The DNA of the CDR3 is TGTGCCAGCTCACGAAGCGCCCTTCTCTTGGGTGGGGCCAACGTCCTGACTTTC. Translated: CASSRSALLLGGANVLTF.

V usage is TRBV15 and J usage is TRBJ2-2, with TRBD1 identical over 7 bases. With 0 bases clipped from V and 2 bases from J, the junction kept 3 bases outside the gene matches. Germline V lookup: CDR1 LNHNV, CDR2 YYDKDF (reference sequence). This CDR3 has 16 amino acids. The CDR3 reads CATSRETGDNTGELFF. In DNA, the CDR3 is TGTGCCACCAGCAGAGAAACAGGGGATAACACCGGGGAGCTGTTTTTT.

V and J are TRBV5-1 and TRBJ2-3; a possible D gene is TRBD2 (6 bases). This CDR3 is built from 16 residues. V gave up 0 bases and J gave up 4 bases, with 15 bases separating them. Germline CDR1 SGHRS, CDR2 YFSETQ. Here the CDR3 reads CASSLGISRDSDTQYF. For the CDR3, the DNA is TGCGCCAGCAGCTTGGGAATCTCCCGGGACTCAGATACGCAGTATTTT.

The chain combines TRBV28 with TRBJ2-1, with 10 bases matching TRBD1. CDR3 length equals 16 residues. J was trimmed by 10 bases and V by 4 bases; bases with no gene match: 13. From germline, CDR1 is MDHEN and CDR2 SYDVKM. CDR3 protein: CASSSLPGQGIVEQFF. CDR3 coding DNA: TGTGCCAGCAGTTCCCTTCCGGGACAGGGGATTGTGGAGCAGTTCTTC.

CDR3 sequence (DNA): TGTGCCAGCAGTAAAGACAGGTCAAATCAGCCCCAGCATTTT. Translated: CASSKDRSNQPQHF. The rearrangement joins TRBV6-1 to TRBJ1-5, with a tentative D call TRBD1 (6 bases). The CDR3 contains 14 residues. The ends were cut back, 5 bases at V and 4 bases at J, with 12 bases in the middle. Germline V gene sequence: CDR1 MNHNS, CDR2 SASEGT.

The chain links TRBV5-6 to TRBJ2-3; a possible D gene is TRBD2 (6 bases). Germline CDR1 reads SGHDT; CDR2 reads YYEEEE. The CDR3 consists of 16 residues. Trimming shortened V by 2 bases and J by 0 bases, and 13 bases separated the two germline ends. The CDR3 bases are TGTGCCAGCAGCTTCACGTCCGGGGGAAGCACAGATACGCAGTATTTT. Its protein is CASSFTSGGSTDTQYF.

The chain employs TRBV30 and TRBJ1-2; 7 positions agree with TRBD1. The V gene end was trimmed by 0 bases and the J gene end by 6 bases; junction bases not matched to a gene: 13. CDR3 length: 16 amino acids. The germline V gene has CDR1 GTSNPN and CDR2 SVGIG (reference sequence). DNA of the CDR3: TGTGCCTGGAGTGTGGGTGGGGTAGGGGGCAATAATGGCTACACCTTC. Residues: CAWSVGGVGGNNGYTF.

The CDR3 loop reads CASSSRTGRAFF. For the CDR3, the DNA is TGTGCCAGCAGCTCTCGGACAGGGAGAGCTTTCTTT. V and J are TRBV7-2 and TRBJ1-1; 8 bases agree with TRBD1. Germline CDR1 SGHTA, CDR2 FQGNSA. The length of the CDR3 is 12 residues. V shed 4 bases and J 10 bases; nucleotides not matched to a gene: 5.

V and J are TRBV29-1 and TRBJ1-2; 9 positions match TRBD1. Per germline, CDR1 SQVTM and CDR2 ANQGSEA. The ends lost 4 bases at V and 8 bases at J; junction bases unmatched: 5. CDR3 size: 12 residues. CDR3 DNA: TGCAGCGTTGTGGGGACAGGGAACGGCTACACCTTC. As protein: CSVVGTGNGYTF.

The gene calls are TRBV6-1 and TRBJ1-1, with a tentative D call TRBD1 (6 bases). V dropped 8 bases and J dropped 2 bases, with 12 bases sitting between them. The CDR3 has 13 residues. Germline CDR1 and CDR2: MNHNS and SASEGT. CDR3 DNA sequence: TGTGCCAGCTGTACCAGGGGAAACACTGAAGCTTTCTTT. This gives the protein CASCTRGNTEAFF.

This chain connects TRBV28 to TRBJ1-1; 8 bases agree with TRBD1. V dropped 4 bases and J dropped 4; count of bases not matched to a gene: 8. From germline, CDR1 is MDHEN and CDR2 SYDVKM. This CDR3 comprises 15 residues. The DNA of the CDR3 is TGTGCCAGCAGTTCCGCTGGACAGGGACCCACTGAAGCTTTCTTT. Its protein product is CASSSAGQGPTEAFF.

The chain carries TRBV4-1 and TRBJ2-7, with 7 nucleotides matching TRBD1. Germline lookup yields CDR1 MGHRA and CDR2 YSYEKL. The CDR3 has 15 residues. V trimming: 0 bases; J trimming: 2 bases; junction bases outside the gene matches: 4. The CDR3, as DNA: TGCGCCAGCAGCCAAGACACAGGGGCCCCCTACGAGCAGTACTTC. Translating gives CASSQDTGAPYEQYF.

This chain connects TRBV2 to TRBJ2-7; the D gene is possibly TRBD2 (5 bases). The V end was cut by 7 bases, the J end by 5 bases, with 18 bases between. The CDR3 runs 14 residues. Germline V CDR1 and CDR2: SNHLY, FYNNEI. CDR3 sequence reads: CASKKAVDLNEQYF. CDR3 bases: TGTGCCAGCAAGAAGGCAGTGGACTTGAACGAGCAGTACTTC.

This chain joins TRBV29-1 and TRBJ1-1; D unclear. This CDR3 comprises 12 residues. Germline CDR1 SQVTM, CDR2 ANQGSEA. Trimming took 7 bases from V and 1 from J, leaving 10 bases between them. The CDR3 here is CSAGIENTEAFF. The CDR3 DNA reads TGCAGCGCGGGGATCGAGAACACTGAAGCTTTCTTT.

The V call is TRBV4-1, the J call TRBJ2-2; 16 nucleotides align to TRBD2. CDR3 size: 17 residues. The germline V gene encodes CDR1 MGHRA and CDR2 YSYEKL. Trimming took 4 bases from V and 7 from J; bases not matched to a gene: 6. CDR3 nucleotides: TGCGCCAGCAGCCGGGGACTAGCGGGAGGGCCTGGCGGGGAGCTGTTTTTT. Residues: CASSRGLAGGPGGELFF.

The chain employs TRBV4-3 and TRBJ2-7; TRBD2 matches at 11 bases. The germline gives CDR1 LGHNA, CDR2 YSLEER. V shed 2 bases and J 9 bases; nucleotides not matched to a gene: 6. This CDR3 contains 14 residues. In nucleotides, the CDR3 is TGCGCCAGCAGCCAACGACTAGCGGGGCTAGCGCAGTACTTC. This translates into CASSQRLAGLAQYF.

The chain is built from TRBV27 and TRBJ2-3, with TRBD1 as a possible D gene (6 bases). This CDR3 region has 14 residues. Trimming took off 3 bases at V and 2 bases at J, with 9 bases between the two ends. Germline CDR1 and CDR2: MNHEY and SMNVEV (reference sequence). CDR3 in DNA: TGTGCCAGCAGTTTTACAGGGTCCACAGATACGCAGTATTTT. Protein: CASSFTGSTDTQYF.